Below, 12 T cell receptor beta chains from the same sample are listed, as sequenced in a study of CD8 T cells in ankylosing spondylitis. TCRdb processed the 5' RACE reads anew with MiXCR; each CDR3 protein has one entry. The table lists approximately 100,000 distinct CDR3 sequences, roughly 8.3% of them singletons. The specimen was blood, either unsorted or a sorted T cell fraction (not recorded which). Every receptor here comes from a male donor with ankylosing spondylitis or in good health (not recorded which).

In this sample, this clonotype turned up many times. The V call is TRBV29-1, the J call TRBJ2-1, with no clear D. Germline V gives CDR1 SQVTM, CDR2 ANQGSEA. V was shortened by 2 bases and J by 0 bases, with 14 bases between the two germline ends. This CDR3 spans 16 amino acids. The CDR3 spells CSVESETLSSYNEQFF. CDR3 DNA sequence: TGCAGCGTTGAATCTGAGACCCTTAGCTCCTACAATGAGCAGTTCTTC.

The chain recombines TRBV12-3 or TRBV12-4 with TRBJ1-1, with 7 bases fitting TRBD1. The CDR3 extends over 16 amino acids. With 3 bases clipped from V and 0 bases from J, the junction kept 7 bases outside the gene matches. The CDR3 DNA reads TGTGCCAGCAGTTTCTTGACAGGGTGGGTGAACACTGAAGCTTTCTTT. Translated, it gives CASSFLTGWVNTEAFF.

This clonotype was picked up many times. The V and J genes are TRBV4-1 and TRBJ1-1; D unresolved. The CDR3 runs 16 residues. From germline, CDR1 is MGHRA and CDR2 YSYEKL. Trimming cost V 0 bases and J 0 bases, with 11 bases left between them. The CDR3 protein is CASSQETAPMNTEAFF. In DNA form, the CDR3 reads TGCGCCAGCAGCCAAGAAACAGCGCCTATGAACACTGAAGCTTTCTTT.

This clonotype was counted many times. The gene calls are TRBV20-1 and TRBJ2-3; 7 positions match TRBD1. The CDR3 totals 14 residues. J gave up 5 bases and V 0 bases, and 5 bases lay outside the gene matches. CDR1 DFQATT and CDR2 SNEGSKA come from the germline V gene (reference sequence). The CDR3 coding sequence is TGCAGTGCTAGAGATCTAAGACAGGGAGATACGCAGTATTTT. This codes for CSARDLRQGDTQYF.

This clonotype has ten or more counts. This chain joins TRBV3-1 and TRBJ2-1, with D perhaps matching TRBD2 (5 bases). This CDR3 has 15 residues. Trimming removed 4 bases from V and 0 bases from J, with 10 bases in between. Germline CDR1 and CDR2: LGHDT and YNNKEL (reference sequence). Written as DNA, the CDR3 is TGTGCCAGCAGCCGCGGACTCGACTCCTACAATGAGCAGTTCTTC. This encodes CASSRGLDSYNEQFF.

The rearrangement links TRBV7-2 to TRBJ1-2; D gene uncertain. Germline lookup yields CDR1 SGHTA and CDR2 FQGNSA. Trimming left V 5 bases short and J 7 bases short, with 17 bases between. The CDR3 sequence is 14 residues long. CDR3 region: CASSPPPRDAGYTF. Written as DNA, the CDR3 is TGTGCCAGCAGCCCCCCCCCTAGGGATGCTGGCTACACCTTC.

This clonotype was recorded at least ten times. The chain combines TRBV10-3 with TRBJ2-1, with TRBD2 matching 8 bases. CDR1 and CDR2 (germline): ENHRY, SYGVKD. The CDR3 spans 15 residues. Trimming took 3 bases from V and 4 from J; bases not matched to a gene: 5. Here the CDR3 DNA reads TGTGCCATCAGTGACCATAGCGGGGCTTACAATGAGCAGTTCTTC. It codes for CAISDHSGAYNEQFF.

This clonotype was observed many times. V usage is TRBV6-2 or TRBV6-3 and J usage is TRBJ1-1, with no clear D. Trimming took off 1 base at V and 0 bases at J, with 9 bases between the two ends. This CDR3 is built from 15 residues. Germline assignment: CDR1 MNHEY and CDR2 SVGEGT. The CDR3 sequence is CASSYFREVNTEAFF. CDR3 nucleotides: TGTGCCAGCAGTTACTTTAGGGAGGTGAACACTGAAGCTTTCTTT.

This clonotype was seen a handful of times. The CDR3 here is CSAWGSGGLGETQYF. The CDR3, as DNA: TGCAGTGCTTGGGGGTCGGGGGGGCTGGGGGAGACCCAGTACTTC. V gene TRBV20-1 combines with J gene TRBJ2-5; 8 positions agree with TRBD2. Germline CDR1 reads DFQATT; CDR2 reads SNEGSKA (reference sequence). The CDR3 covers 15 residues. V trimming: 5 bases; J trimming: 5 bases; junction bases outside the gene matches: 13.

This clonotype was detected ten times or more. The chain links TRBV5-4 to TRBJ2-3; D might be TRBD2 (7 bases). CDR3 length: 16 residues. Germline assignment: CDR1 SGHNT and CDR2 YYREEE (reference sequence). V shed 4 bases and J shed 0 bases, with 15 bases lying between them. CDR3 in DNA: TGTGCCAGCAGCAGGGGGGGTAGCGTAAGCACAGATACGCAGTATTTT. Its translation is CASSRGGSVSTDTQYF.

This clonotype appeared many times. The V gene is TRBV5-1, the J gene TRBJ2-7; the D call may be TRBD1 or TRBD2 (6 bases each). The germline CDR1 and CDR2 sequences are SGHRS and YFSETQ. This CDR3 has 13 residues. V shed 5 bases and J shed 4 bases, with 13 bases lying between them. The DNA for the CDR3 is TGCGCCAGCAGGGCTGGGGGGCGGTACGAGCAGTACTTC. This sequence encodes CASRAGGRYEQYF. Supplemented by reference TRBV5-1 and TRBJ2-7, the full variable domain reads KAGVTQTPRYLIKTRGQQVTLSCSPISGHRSVSWYQQTPGQGLQFLFEYFSETQRNKGNFPGRFSGRQFSNSRSEMNVSTLELGDSALYLCASRAGGRYEQYFGPGTRLTVT.

This clonotype was found many times. The V gene is TRBV6-1, the J gene TRBJ2-1, with D unclear. The V and J ends lost 6 bases and 0 bases respectively, with 9 bases between them. CDR1 and CDR2 (germline): MNHNS, SASEGT. CDR3 length: 14 amino acids. CDR3 protein: CASSPGDSYNEQFF. CDR3 nucleotides: TGTGCCAGCAGCCCAGGAGACTCCTACAATGAGCAGTTCTTC.